This TCR beta chain derives from a study of T cell repertoires in cytomegalovirus infection. TCRdb called the reads again in MiXCR, with one record for every CDR3 protein. Among about 130,000 distinct CDR3 sequences listed, approximately 9.2% were seen once. V lost 8 bases, J lost 3 bases, and 17 bases lay in between. The germline gives CDR1 DFQATT, CDR2 SNEGSKA (reference sequence). The CDR3 totals 14 residues. Concerning this clonotype itself: Its specificity is unknown.

General observations from the study: There were carriers of CMV plus the relevant HLA, and cumulative public TCR beta family frequency identified them. HLA-C-restricted CMV clonotypes gave the most frequent clonotype in two of eight donors.

The chain employs TRBV20-1 and TRBJ2-1, with D maybe TRBD2 (6 bases). The source material was PBMCs. The TCR sequence derives from a human donor in good health (CMV status not recorded). Some clones in this sample may be carry-over from other donors' samples. CDR3 region: CSTPGASVYNEQFF. The CDR3 nucleotides are TGCAGTACCCCCGGGGCTAGCGTCTACAATGAGCAGTTCTTC.